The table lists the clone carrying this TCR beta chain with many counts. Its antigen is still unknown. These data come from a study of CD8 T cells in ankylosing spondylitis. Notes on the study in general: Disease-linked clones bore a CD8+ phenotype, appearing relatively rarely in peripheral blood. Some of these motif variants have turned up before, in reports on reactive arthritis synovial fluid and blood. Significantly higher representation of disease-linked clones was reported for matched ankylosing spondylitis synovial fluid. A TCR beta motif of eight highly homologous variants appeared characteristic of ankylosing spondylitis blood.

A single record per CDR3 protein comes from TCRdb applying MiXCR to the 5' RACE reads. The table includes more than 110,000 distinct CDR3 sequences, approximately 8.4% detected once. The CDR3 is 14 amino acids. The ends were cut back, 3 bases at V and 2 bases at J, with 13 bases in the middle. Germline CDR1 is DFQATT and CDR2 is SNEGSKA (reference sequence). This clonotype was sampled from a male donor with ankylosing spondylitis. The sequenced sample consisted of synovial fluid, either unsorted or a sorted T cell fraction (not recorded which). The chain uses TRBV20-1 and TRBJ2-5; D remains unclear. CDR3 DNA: TGCAGTGCTAGTAATGTGGCGTTACAAGAGACCCAGTACTTC. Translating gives CSASNVALQETQYF.